Described below is a single T cell receptor beta chain sequence and its context. What it binds is not known. These data come from a study of human T cells and chemical hapten exposure. Study summary: The study sensitized with 2% DPC on a 2 cm by 2 cm patch of upper inner arm skin. Patch tests of 0.01% DPC on the upper back were read at 6 days. Per-sample TCR yield variation was attributed mainly to small pooled library volume differences. Study observations and caveats: Correlating positively with patch test score were the PT1 expanded TCR counts.

After removal of 7 bases from V and 7 bases from J, the junction contained 7 bases not matched to a gene. The CDR3 runs to 14 residues. Germline V CDR1 and CDR2: MNHEY, SVGAGI. TCRdb re-called the RACE reads through MiXCR, storing one row per CDR3 protein. The table has about 110,000 distinct CDR3 sequences, about a tenth seen once. Time point denoted: patch test 2, 6 weeks after DPC sensitization. The sample's treatment: therapeutic diphenylcyclopropenone sensitization with weekly scalp DPC. The rearrangement uses TRBV6-5 and TRBJ1-6; 7 bases line up with TRBD1. The clonotype comes from a woman between 35 and 50 years old with alopecia areata. Some clones in this sample may be carry-over from other donors' samples. The sequencing here drew on whole blood, taken in connection with sensitization to the hapten diphenylcyclopropenone (DPC). As DNA, the CDR3 is TGTGCCAGCACCCTGGGACAGCCCAATTCACCCCTCCACTTT. Translating it yields CASTLGQPNSPLHF.